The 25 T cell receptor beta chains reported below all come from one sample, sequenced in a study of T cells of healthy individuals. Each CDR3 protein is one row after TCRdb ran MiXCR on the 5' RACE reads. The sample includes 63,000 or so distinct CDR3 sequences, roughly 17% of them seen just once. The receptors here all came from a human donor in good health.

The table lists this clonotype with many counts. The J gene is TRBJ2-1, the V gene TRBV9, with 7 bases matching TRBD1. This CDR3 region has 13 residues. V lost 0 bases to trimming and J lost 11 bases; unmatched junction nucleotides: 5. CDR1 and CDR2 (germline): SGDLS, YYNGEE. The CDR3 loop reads CASSVATRGQQFF. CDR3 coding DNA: TGTGCCAGCAGCGTAGCTACGAGGGGGCAGCAGTTCTTC.

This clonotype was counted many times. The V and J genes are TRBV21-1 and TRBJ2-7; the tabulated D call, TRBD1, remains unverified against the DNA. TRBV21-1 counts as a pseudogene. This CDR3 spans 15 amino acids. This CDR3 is CASSKVPREKHEQYF. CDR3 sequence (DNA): TGTGCCAGCAGCAAAGTGCCCCGGGAGAAGCACGAGCAGTACTTC.

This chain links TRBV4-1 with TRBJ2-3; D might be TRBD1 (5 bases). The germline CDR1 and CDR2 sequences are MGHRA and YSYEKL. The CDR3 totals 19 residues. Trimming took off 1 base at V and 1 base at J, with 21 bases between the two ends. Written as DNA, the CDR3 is TGCGCCAGCAGCCAAGGTCCGGGCATGGTGGACACGCGCACAGATACGCAGTATTTT. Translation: CASSQGPGMVDTRTDTQYF.

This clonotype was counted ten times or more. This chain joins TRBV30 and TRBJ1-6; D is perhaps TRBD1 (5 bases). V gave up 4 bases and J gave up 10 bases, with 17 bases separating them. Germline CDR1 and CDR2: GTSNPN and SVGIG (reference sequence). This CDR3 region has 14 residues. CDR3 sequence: CAWKARVSGSPLHF. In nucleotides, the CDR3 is TGTGCCTGGAAGGCCAGGGTGTCGGGATCACCCCTCCACTTT. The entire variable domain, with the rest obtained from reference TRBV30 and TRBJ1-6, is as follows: SQTIHQWPATLVQPVGSPLSLECTVEGTSNPNLYWYRQAAGRGLQLLFYSVGIGQISSEVPQNLSASRPQDRQFILSSKKLLLSDSGFYLCAWKARVSGSPLHFGNGTRLTVT.

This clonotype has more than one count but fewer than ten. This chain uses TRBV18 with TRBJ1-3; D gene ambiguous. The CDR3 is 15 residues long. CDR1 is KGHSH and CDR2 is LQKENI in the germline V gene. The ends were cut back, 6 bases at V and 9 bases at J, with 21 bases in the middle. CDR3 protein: CASSPTYGMIATIYF. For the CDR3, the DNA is TGTGCCAGCTCTCCAACTTACGGAATGATAGCCACCATATATTTT.

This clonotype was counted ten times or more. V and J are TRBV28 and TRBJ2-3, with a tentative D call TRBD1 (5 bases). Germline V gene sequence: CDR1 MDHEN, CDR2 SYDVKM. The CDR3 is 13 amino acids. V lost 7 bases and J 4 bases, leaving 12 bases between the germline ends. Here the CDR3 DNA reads TGTGCCAGCACCATCACACAGGCAGATACGCAGTATTTT. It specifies CASTITQADTQYF.

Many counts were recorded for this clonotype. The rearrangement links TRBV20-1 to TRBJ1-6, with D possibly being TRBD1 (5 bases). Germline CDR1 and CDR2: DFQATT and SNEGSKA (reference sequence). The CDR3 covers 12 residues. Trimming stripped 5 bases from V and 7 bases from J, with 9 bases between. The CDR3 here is CSAEKGNSPLHF. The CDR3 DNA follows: TGCAGTGCTGAGAAGGGGAATTCACCCCTCCACTTT.

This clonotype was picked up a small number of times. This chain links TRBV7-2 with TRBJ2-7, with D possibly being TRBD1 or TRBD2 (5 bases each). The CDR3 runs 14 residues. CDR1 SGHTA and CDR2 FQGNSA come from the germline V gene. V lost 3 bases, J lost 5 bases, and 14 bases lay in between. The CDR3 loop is CASSFWGSSDEQYF. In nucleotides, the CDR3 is TGTGCCAGCAGCTTTTGGGGGAGTAGTGACGAGCAGTACTTC.

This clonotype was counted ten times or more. DNA of the CDR3: TGTGCCAGCAGTTCTGGGACAGGGGGTCAGCCCCAGCATTTT. This gives the protein CASSSGTGGQPQHF. J is TRBJ1-5 and V is TRBV27, with 11 bases fitting TRBD1. This CDR3 region has 14 residues. V lost 4 bases, J lost 6 bases, and 2 bases stayed unmatched. The germline gives CDR1 MNHEY, CDR2 SMNVEV (reference sequence).

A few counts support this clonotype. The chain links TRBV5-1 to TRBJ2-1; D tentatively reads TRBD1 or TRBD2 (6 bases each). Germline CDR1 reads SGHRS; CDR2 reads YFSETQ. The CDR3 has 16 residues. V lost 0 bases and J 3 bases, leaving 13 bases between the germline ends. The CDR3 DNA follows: TGCGCCAGCAGCTTGGTGGGGGGCAGCAGCTACAATGAGCAGTTCTTC. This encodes CASSLVGGSSYNEQFF.

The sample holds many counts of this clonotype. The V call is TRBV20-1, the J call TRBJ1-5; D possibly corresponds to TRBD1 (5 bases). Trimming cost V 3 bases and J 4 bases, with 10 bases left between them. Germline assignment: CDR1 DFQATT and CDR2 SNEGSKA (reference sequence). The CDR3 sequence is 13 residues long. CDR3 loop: CSASSHRNQPQHF. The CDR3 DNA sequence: TGCAGTGCTAGTAGCCACAGGAATCAGCCCCAGCATTTT.

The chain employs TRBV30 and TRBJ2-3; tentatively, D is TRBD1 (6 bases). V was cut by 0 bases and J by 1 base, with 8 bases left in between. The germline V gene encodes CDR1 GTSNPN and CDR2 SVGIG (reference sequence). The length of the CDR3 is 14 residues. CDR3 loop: CAWSVTGRTDTQYF. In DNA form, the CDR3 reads TGTGCCTGGAGTGTAACAGGGCGCACAGATACGCAGTATTTT. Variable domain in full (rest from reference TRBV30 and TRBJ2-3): SQTIHQWPATLVQPVGSPLSLECTVEGTSNPNLYWYRQAAGRGLQLLFYSVGIGQISSEVPQNLSASRPQDRQFILSSKKLLLSDSGFYLCAWSVTGRTDTQYFGPGTRLTVL.

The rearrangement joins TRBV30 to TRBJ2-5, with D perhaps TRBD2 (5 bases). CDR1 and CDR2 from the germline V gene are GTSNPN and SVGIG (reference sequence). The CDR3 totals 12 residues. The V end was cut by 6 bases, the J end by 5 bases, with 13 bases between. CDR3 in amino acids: CACKRREETQYF. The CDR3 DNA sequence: TGTGCCTGCAAACGTAGGGAGGAGACCCAGTACTTC.

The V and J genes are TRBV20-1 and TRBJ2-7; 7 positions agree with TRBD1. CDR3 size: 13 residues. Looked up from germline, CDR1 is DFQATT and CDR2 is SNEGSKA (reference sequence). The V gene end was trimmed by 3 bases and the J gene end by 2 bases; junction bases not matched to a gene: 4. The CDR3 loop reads CSARGTDPYEQYF. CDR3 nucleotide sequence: TGCAGTGCTAGGGGGACAGACCCCTACGAGCAGTACTTC.

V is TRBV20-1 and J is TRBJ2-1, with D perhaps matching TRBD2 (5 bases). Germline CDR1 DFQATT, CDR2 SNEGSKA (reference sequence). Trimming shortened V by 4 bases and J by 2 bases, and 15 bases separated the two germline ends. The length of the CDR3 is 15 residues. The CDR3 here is CSAKDFEVPYNEQFF. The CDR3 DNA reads TGCAGTGCTAAGGACTTCGAGGTCCCCTACAATGAGCAGTTCTTC.

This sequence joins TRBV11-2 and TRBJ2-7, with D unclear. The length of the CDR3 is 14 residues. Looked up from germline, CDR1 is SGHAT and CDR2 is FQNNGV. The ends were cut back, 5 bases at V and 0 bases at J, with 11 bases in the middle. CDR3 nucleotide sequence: TGTGCCAGCAGCCCCCAAGGTACCTCCTACGAGCAGTACTTC. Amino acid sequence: CASSPQGTSYEQYF.

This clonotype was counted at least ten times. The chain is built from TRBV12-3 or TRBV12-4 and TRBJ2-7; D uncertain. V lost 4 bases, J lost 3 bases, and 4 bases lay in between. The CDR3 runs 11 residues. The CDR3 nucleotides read TGTGCCAGCAGTTCCGACTACGAGCAGTACTTC. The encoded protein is CASSSDYEQYF.

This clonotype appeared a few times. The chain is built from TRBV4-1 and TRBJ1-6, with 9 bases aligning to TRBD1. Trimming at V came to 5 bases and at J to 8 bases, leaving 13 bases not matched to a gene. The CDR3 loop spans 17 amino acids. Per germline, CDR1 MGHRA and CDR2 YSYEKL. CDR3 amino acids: CASSTETGGRMDSPLHF. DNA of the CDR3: TGCGCCAGCAGCACCGAAACAGGGGGCCGCATGGATTCACCCCTCCACTTT.

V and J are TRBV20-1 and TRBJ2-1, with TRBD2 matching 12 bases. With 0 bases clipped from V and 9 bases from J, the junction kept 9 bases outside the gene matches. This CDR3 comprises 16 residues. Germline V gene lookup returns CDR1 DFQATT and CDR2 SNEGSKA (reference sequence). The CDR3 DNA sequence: TGCAGTGCTAGAGATCGCGGACTAGCGGGGTTGGGTGAGCAGTTCTTC. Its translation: CSARDRGLAGLGEQFF.

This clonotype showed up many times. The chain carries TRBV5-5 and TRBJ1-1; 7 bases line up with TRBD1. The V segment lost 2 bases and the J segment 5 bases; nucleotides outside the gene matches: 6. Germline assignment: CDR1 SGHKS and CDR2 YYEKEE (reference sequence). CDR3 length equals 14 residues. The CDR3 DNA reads TGTGCCAGCAGCTTTGGACAGGCGGGGACTGAAGCTTTCTTT. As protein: CASSFGQAGTEAFF.

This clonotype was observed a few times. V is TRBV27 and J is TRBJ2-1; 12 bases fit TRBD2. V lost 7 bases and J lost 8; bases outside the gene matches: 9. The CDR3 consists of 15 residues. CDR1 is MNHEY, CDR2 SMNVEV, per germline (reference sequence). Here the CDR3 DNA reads TGTGCCAGCACTCCTCTAGCGGGAGGGTTTGATGAGCAGTTCTTC. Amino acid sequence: CASTPLAGGFDEQFF.

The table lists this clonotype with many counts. The CDR3 is CASSLATGDYGYTF. CDR3 in DNA: TGTGCCAGCAGCTTGGCTACAGGGGACTATGGCTACACCTTC. This chain links TRBV7-3 with TRBJ1-2; TRBD1 aligns across 7 bases. The CDR3 totals 14 residues. V trimming: 3 bases; J trimming: 3 bases; junction bases outside the gene matches: 4. Germline lookup yields CDR1 SGHTA and CDR2 FQGTGA. Combining the CDR3 with reference TRBV7-3 and TRBJ1-2 gives the whole variable domain GAGVSQTPSNKVTEKGKYVELRCDPISGHTALYWYRQSLGQGPEFLIYFQGTGAADDSGLPNDRFFAVRPEGSVSTLKIQRTERGDSAVYLCASSLATGDYGYTFGSGTRLTVV.

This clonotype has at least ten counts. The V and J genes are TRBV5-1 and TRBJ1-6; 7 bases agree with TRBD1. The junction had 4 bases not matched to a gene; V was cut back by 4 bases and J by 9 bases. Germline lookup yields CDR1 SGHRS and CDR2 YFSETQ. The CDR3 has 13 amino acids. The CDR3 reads CASSIGGGSPLHF. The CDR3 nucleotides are TGCGCCAGCAGCATAGGGGGCGGTTCACCCCTCCACTTT.

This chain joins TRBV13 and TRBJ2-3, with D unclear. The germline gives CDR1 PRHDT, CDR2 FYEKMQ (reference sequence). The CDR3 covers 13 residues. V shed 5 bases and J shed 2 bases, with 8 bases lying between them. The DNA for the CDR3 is TGTGCCAGCAGCGTAGCTGCCACAGATACGCAGTATTTT. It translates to CASSVAATDTQYF.

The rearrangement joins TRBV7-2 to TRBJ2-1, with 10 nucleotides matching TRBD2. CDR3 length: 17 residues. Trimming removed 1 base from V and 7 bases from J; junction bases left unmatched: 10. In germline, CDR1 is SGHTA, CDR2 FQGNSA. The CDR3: CASSLESAGGPRNEQFF. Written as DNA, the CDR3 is TGTGCCAGCAGCTTAGAGTCAGCGGGAGGGCCAAGAAATGAGCAGTTCTTC. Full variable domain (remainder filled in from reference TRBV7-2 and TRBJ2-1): GAGVSQSPSNKVTEKGKDVELRCDPISGHTALYWYRQSLGQGLEFLIYFQGNSAPDKSGLPSDRFSAERTGGSVSTLTIQRTQQEDSAVYLCASSLESAGGPRNEQFFGPGTRLTVL.